The sequence of this T cell receptor beta chain was determined in a study of T cell repertoires in cytomegalovirus infection. Study context: Researchers turned to recently identified HLA-C-restricted CMV epitopes as well as well-studied HLA-B-restricted ones. Signatures in public TCR beta sequences pointed to both CMV infection and matching HLA type. General study points: What dominated the ex vivo response were HLA-C-restricted CMV-specific TCR beta clonotypes. The study identified carriers of CMV plus the relevant HLA from cumulative public TCR beta family frequency.

Trimming cost V 4 bases and J 0 bases, with 24 bases left between them. Germline V gene lookup returns CDR1 SGHTA and CDR2 FQGNSA. There are 19 residues in the CDR3. In TCRdb, the reads were re-called with MiXCR into one record per CDR3 protein. Of roughly 700,000 distinct CDR3 sequences in the sample, roughly 30% were seen once. This clonotype was detected a few times. Its cognate antigen is unknown. The sample here was cultured PBMCs, taken from culture after CMV antigen stimulation. This receptor was identified in a human donor in good health (CMV status not recorded). Some clones in this sample may be carry-over from other donors' samples. This rearrangement joins TRBV7-2 to TRBJ1-2; D possibly corresponds to TRBD1 (5 bases). CDR3 nucleotides: TGTGCCAGCAGCTCCCCCCGCCGAACCCGGGACCGAACTAACTATGGCTACACCTTC. Amino acids: CASSSPRRTRDRTNYGYTF.